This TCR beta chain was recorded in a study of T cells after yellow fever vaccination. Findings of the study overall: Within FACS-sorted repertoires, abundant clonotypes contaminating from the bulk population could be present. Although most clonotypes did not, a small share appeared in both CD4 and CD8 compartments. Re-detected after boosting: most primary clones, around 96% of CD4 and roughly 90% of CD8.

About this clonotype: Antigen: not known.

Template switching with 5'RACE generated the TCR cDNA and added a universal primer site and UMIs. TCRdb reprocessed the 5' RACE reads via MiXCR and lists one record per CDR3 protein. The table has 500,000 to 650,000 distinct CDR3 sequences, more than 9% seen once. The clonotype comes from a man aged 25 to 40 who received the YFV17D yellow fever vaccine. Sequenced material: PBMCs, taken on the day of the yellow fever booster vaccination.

CDR3 DNA sequence: TGTGCCAGCAGCCAGTCCGGGACTAGCGCACAAGAGACCCAGTACTTC. It translates to CASSQSGTSAQETQYF. The V call is TRBV7-9, the J call TRBJ2-5, with 10 nucleotides matching TRBD2. The ends lost 5 bases at V and 2 bases at J; junction bases unmatched: 8. The V gene's germline CDR1 is SEHNR and CDR2 FQNEAQ (reference sequence). The CDR3 totals 16 residues. Using reference TRBV7-9 and TRBJ2-5 for the parts outside the CDR3, the full variable domain is DTGVSQNPRHKITKRGQNVTFRCDPISEHNRLYWYRQTLGQGPEFLTYFQNEAQLEKSRLLSDRFSAERPKGSFSTLEIQRTEQGDSAMYLCASSQSGTSAQETQYFGPGTRLLVL.